The T cell receptor (beta chain) described here comes from a study of early T cells in non-severe SARS-CoV-2 infection. The wider study: Sequenced material consisted of bulk RNA (from unsorted whole blood), and chains were unpaired.

Individual cDNA molecules received unique molecular identifiers. TCRdb re-called the 5' RACE reads through MiXCR, storing one row per CDR3 protein. The sample holds about 64,000 distinct CDR3 sequences; 20% are singletons and the top ten take approximately 17%. Broader study findings: Comparison of clonotypes with VDJdb favored anti-spike CD8 responses while missing private and CD4 specificities.

CDR1 and CDR2 from the germline V gene are LGHDT and YNNKEL (reference sequence). The CDR3 has 14 residues. Trimming left V 0 bases short and J 1 base short, with 6 bases between. About this clonotype itself: Its antigen is currently unknown.

V gene TRBV3-1 combines with J gene TRBJ1-1, with D maybe TRBD1 (6 bases). This specimen was whole blood, taken at baseline. The source of this sequence is an adult who was a healthcare worker with PCR-confirmed SARS-CoV-2 infection or an uninfected control (not recorded which). The CDR3 region is CASSQDRGNTEAFF. DNA for the CDR3: TGTGCCAGCAGCCAAGACAGGGGGAACACTGAAGCTTTCTTT.